The 29 T cell receptor beta chains listed next were all sequenced from one sample in a study of a mutant IDH1 vaccine in newly diagnosed glioma. The repertoire was sequenced with immunoSEQ multiplex PCR; TCRdb's copy has only in-frame clones and lacks some. The repertoire holds just under 95,000 clones, with about 83% as singletons. Indicated time point: baseline, week 1 (first vaccination visit). Treatment noted: pre-vaccination baseline after standard-of-care therapy. Sample: PBMCs, taken from a glioma patient treated with radiotherapy, temozolomide or both. The source is a woman in her forties or fifties with glioma.

The CDR3 sequence: CASSLNGRASNQPQHF. The CDR3 DNA sequence: TGTGCCAGCAGTTTAAACGGCAGGGCTAGCAATCAGCCCCAGCATTTT. The chain has TRBV27 and TRBJ1-5, with a possible D match to TRBD1 (5 bases). V lost 2 bases and J 0 bases, leaving 11 bases between the germline ends. The CDR3 consists of 16 residues. Germline CDR1 MNHEY, CDR2 SMNVEV (reference sequence).

V usage is TRBV19 and J usage is TRBJ1-2; D remains ambiguous. The CDR3 is made up of 12 amino acids. Germline lookup yields CDR1 LNHDA and CDR2 SQIVND (reference sequence). The ends were cut back, 7 bases at V and 5 bases at J, with 11 bases in the middle. In DNA, the CDR3 is TGTGCCAGTATTGGGGTAGATTATGGCTACACCTTC. Amino acids: CASIGVDYGYTF.

The chain is built from TRBV4-2 and TRBJ1-5; D is possibly TRBD1 (5 bases). Trimming removed 1 base from V and 4 bases from J, with 14 bases in between. The CDR3 is 16 residues long. CDR1 and CDR2 from the germline V gene are LGHNA and YNFKEQ. The chain's CDR3 is CASSQGGEGPNQPQHF. The CDR3 nucleotides read TGTGCCAGCAGCCAAGGGGGTGAGGGGCCAAATCAGCCCCAGCATTTT.

The chain's CDR3 is CASSVFDLLSGNTIYF. The CDR3 DNA reads as TGTGCCAGCAGCGTATTTGACTTACTCTCTGGAAACACCATATATTTT. V and J are TRBV9 and TRBJ1-3; D remains unclear. The length of the CDR3 is 16 residues. Germline V gene sequence: CDR1 SGDLS, CDR2 YYNGEE. V was shortened by 1 base and J by 0 bases, with 11 bases between the two germline ends.

The chain employs TRBV13 and TRBJ2-7; a weak D match, TRBD2 (6 bases). Trimming removed 5 bases from V and 2 bases from J, with 10 bases in between. The CDR3 spans 13 residues. The germline gives CDR1 PRHDT, CDR2 FYEKMQ (reference sequence). The CDR3 DNA sequence: TGTGCCAGCAGCCCGGGACTCGCCTACGAGCAGTACTTC. This gives the protein CASSPGLAYEQYF.

The gene calls are TRBV27 and TRBJ2-7, with TRBD1 as a possible D gene (6 bases). The CDR3 has 14 residues. The V gene lost 6 bases and the J gene lost 5 bases, with 17 bases spanning the gap. Germline lookup yields CDR1 MNHEY and CDR2 SMNVEV (reference sequence). This CDR3 is CASRPTGSVHEQYF. CDR3 sequence (DNA): TGTGCCAGCAGACCAACAGGGTCGGTCCACGAGCAGTACTTC.

This chain uses TRBV9 with TRBJ2-7, with D perhaps TRBD1 or TRBD2 (6 bases each). This CDR3 is 16 amino acids long. Trimming took off 0 bases at V and 6 bases at J, with 19 bases between the two ends. CDR1 is SGDLS and CDR2 is YYNGEE in the germline V gene. CDR3 in amino acids: CASSVAPEGGLSEQYF. In DNA form, the CDR3 reads TGTGCCAGCAGCGTAGCTCCGGAGGGGGGCTTAAGCGAGCAGTACTTC.

This sequence joins TRBV7-6 and TRBJ1-4, with D hard to call. CDR3 length: 14 residues. Trimming cost V 4 bases and J 6 bases, with 12 bases left between them. The germline V gene has CDR1 SGHVS and CDR2 FNYEAQ. The CDR3 protein is CASSSGGNYEKLFF. The DNA of the CDR3 is TGTGCCAGCAGCTCAGGAGGGAATTATGAAAAACTGTTTTTT.

The chain links TRBV30 to TRBJ1-5; D is unclear. CDR3 length equals 18 residues. V was shortened by 0 bases and J by 0 bases, with 18 bases between the two germline ends. CDR1 and CDR2 (germline): GTSNPN, SVGIG (reference sequence). DNA for the CDR3: TGTGCCTGGAGTGTAAGGAGCCCGGTGGACTATAGCAATCAGCCCCAGCATTTT. Its protein product is CAWSVRSPVDYSNQPQHF.

The rearrangement joins TRBV6-4 to TRBJ2-3; 8 nucleotides line up with TRBD2. Germline CDR1 and CDR2: MRHNA and SNTAGT. J lost 4 bases, V lost 0 bases, and 3 bases had no gene match. The CDR3 runs 15 residues. The CDR3 loop is CASSDSWTSPDTQYF. In DNA, the CDR3 is TGTGCCAGCAGTGACTCCTGGACTAGCCCAGATACGCAGTATTTT.

The V and J genes are TRBV19 and TRBJ1-5; D is uncertain. V shed 0 bases and J shed 3 bases, with 12 bases lying between them. The CDR3 is 16 residues long. CDR1 is LNHDA and CDR2 is SQIVND in the germline V gene (reference sequence). This CDR3 reads CASSIEASRNNQPQHF. The DNA for the CDR3 is TGTGCCAGTAGTATAGAAGCGAGTCGTAACAATCAGCCCCAGCATTTT.

CDR3 amino acids: CASSPGNGGYTF. CDR3 nucleotide sequence: TGTGCCAGCAGCCCGGGAAACGGTGGCTACACCTTC. This chain uses TRBV2 with TRBJ1-2; no definite D call. Trimming shortened V by 6 bases and J by 7 bases, and 12 bases separated the two germline ends. The CDR3 extends over 12 amino acids. CDR1 is SNHLY, CDR2 FYNNEI, per germline.

This clone was detected only a few times. This specimen includes other DNA sequences encoding the same CDR3. V usage is TRBV5-1 and J usage is TRBJ2-7, with unresolved D. The CDR3 totals 13 residues. Trimming removed 0 bases from V and 4 bases from J, with 8 bases in between. CDR1 is SGHRS and CDR2 is YFSETQ in the germline V gene. The CDR3 DNA sequence: TGCGCCAGCAGCTTGGAGGGCCAGTACGAGCAGTACTTC. Amino acid sequence: CASSLEGQYEQYF.

V gene TRBV19 combines with J gene TRBJ1-5; 8 bases are shared with TRBD1. This CDR3 has 16 residues. Germline V gene data show CDR1 as LNHDA and CDR2 as SQIVND (reference sequence). The ends lost 0 bases at V and 4 bases at J; junction bases unmatched: 5. As DNA, the CDR3 is TGTGCCAGTAGTATAGATCAAAGGACAGGGAATCAGCCCCAGCATTTT. Amino acids: CASSIDQRTGNQPQHF.

The chain combines TRBV7-2 with TRBJ2-3; 9 positions match TRBD2. With 2 bases clipped from V and 4 bases from J, the junction kept 7 bases outside the gene matches. The CDR3 spans 16 residues. Germline V CDR1 and CDR2: SGHTA, FQGNSA. CDR3 coding DNA: TGTGCCAGCAGCTTATTAAGCGGGGGGATTCCAGATACGCAGTATTTT. Protein: CASSLLSGGIPDTQYF.

This rearrangement joins TRBV5-1 to TRBJ2-2; 7 positions agree with TRBD1. The V gene's germline CDR1 is SGHRS and CDR2 YFSETQ. The length of the CDR3 is 17 residues. With 4 bases clipped from V and 0 bases from J, the junction kept 9 bases outside the gene matches. CDR3 DNA: TGCGCCAGCAGCCCGGGACAGCTGACAACGAACACCGGGGAGCTGTTTTTT. Its protein is CASSPGQLTTNTGELFF.

The gene calls are TRBV11-1 and TRBJ2-7; D is possibly TRBD2 (6 bases). Between the trimmed V and J ends, which lost 4 bases and 3 bases, there was a span of 7 bases. Germline V CDR1 and CDR2: SGHAT, FQDESV (reference sequence). The CDR3 is 12 residues long. Here the CDR3 reads CASSSGLYEQYF. The CDR3 bases are TGTGCCAGCAGCTCGGGACTCTACGAGCAGTACTTC.

The V gene is TRBV6-5, the J gene TRBJ1-6; D possibly corresponds to TRBD1 (5 bases). CDR1 is MNHEY and CDR2 is SVGAGI in the germline V gene. The V end lost 6 bases, the J end lost 9 bases, and 12 bases lay between the germline ends. CDR3 length: 13 amino acids. In DNA, the CDR3 is TGTGCCAGCAGGGACATGTCTGCTTCACCCCTCCACTTT. As protein: CASRDMSASPLHF.

V is TRBV27 and J is TRBJ1-2; possible D gene TRBD1, 6 bases. Per germline, CDR1 MNHEY and CDR2 SMNVEV (reference sequence). The length of the CDR3 is 15 residues. Deletions cut 5 bases from V and 0 bases from J, with 13 bases between. CDR3 residues: CASSGNDRTNYGYTF. In DNA, the CDR3 is TGTGCCAGCAGTGGTAACGACAGGACTAACTATGGCTACACCTTC.

The V call is TRBV18, the J call TRBJ2-5, with 8 nucleotides matching TRBD1. CDR1 and CDR2 from the germline V gene are KGHSH and LQKENI. The J segment lost 3 bases and the V segment lost 10 bases, leaving 10 bases of the junction unmatched. The CDR3 has 14 amino acids. CDR3 DNA: TGTGCCAATGCCGGCAGGGGGCCCGAAGAGACCCAGTACTTC. Protein sequence: CANAGRGPEETQYF.

This clone appeared a single time. The V call is TRBV2, the J call TRBJ2-3, with 12 bases identical to TRBD2. After removal of 10 bases from V and 6 bases from J, the junction contained 11 bases not matched to a gene. The CDR3 contains 15 residues. The germline V gene has CDR1 SNHLY and CDR2 FYNNEI. The CDR3 loop reads CATLWTSGAGDTQYF. CDR3 nucleotide sequence: TGTGCCACCCTCTGGACTAGCGGGGCGGGGGATACGCAGTATTTT.

This chain uses TRBV15 with TRBJ1-1; no reliable D call. The CDR3 loop spans 14 amino acids. Between the trimmed V and J ends, which lost 5 bases and 8 bases, there was a span of 18 bases. CDR1 LNHNV and CDR2 YYDKDF come from the germline V gene (reference sequence). For the CDR3, the DNA is TGTGCCACCAGCGCTAGAGGCGGAGGGCGAGAAGCTTTCTTT. Its protein is CATSARGGGREAFF.

The chain couples TRBV5-1 to TRBJ2-3; 7 nucleotides agree with TRBD2. V trimming: 3 bases; J trimming: 2 bases; junction bases outside the gene matches: 3. Germline CDR1 is SGHRS and CDR2 is YFSETQ. CDR3 size: 14 residues. In nucleotides, the CDR3 is TGCGCCAGCAGCTATAGGGACTACACAGATACGCAGTATTTT. Amino acids: CASSYRDYTDTQYF.

The chain carries TRBV5-5 and TRBJ1-5; tentative D call: TRBD1 (6 bases). V was pared by 3 bases and J by 9 bases, with 16 bases between. Germline lookup yields CDR1 SGHKS and CDR2 YYEKEE (reference sequence). The CDR3 is 14 residues long. CDR3 DNA sequence: TGTGCCAGCAGCTGGGGGAGGACAGAGGGGCCCCAGCATTTT. Translating gives CASSWGRTEGPQHF.

V usage is TRBV27 and J usage is TRBJ2-7, with D perhaps matching TRBD2 (6 bases). CDR1 is MNHEY and CDR2 is SMNVEV in the germline V gene (reference sequence). The CDR3 extends over 15 amino acids. V lost 6 bases and J 4 bases, leaving 19 bases between the germline ends. The CDR3 here is CASSQTGTGGYEQYF. The DNA of the CDR3 is TGTGCCAGCAGCCAGACCGGGACCGGGGGTTACGAGCAGTACTTC.

This chain joins TRBV9 and TRBJ2-7, with a tentative D call TRBD1 (6 bases). V gave up 0 bases and J gave up 5 bases, with 15 bases separating them. This CDR3 is 15 amino acids long. Germline-derived CDR1 and CDR2 are SGDLS and YYNGEE. The CDR3 protein is CASSVGGTGSHEQYF. CDR3 DNA: TGTGCCAGCAGCGTAGGAGGCACAGGGTCCCACGAGCAGTACTTC.

The V call is TRBV7-8, the J call TRBJ2-3, with 8 bases fitting TRBD1. The CDR3 contains 15 residues. Germline V lookup: CDR1 SGHVS, CDR2 FQNEAQ. After removal of 6 bases from V and 1 base from J, the junction contained 6 bases not matched to a gene. The CDR3, as DNA: TGTGCCAGCAGGCCCGACAGGGGTGGCACAGATACGCAGTATTTT. This translates into CASRPDRGGTDTQYF.

The chain joins TRBV20-1 to TRBJ2-7; D is ambiguous. In germline, CDR1 is DFQATT, CDR2 SNEGSKA (reference sequence). The CDR3 loop spans 11 amino acids. Trimming removed 3 bases from V and 5 bases from J, with 8 bases in between. The CDR3 coding sequence is TGCAGTGCTAGTATAGAACACGAGCAGTACTTC. This encodes CSASIEHEQYF.

The chain employs TRBV6-1 and TRBJ2-1; 10 bases align to TRBD2. After removal of 3 bases from V and 3 bases from J, the junction contained 2 bases not matched to a gene. This CDR3 region has 15 residues. Germline V gene data show CDR1 as MNHNS and CDR2 as SASEGT. CDR3: CASSDSGGNYNEQFF. The CDR3 DNA reads as TGTGCCAGCAGTGATAGCGGGGGGAACTACAATGAGCAGTTCTTC.